This TCR beta chain appears in the sequencing data of a study of T cell responses to AZD1222 COVID-19 vaccine. Study overall: Timing groups of about 4 and about 12 weeks for second doses were pooled. General study points: In the spike-specific TCR repertoire, nearly half reportedly target unmutated variant regions. Donors were chiefly white British, with a greater number of females, and clonal diversity was perhaps underestimated. CD4 TCRs associated with vaccination spanned spike, dominating at 160-218 and 743-854.

Assay: immunoSEQ multiplex PCR; the TCRdb copy retains only in-frame clones and omits some. The data contain about 90,000 clones, 65% to 90% of them seen just once; the ten biggest clones take up roughly 7.9%. The V gene lost 3 bases and the J gene lost 3 bases, with 14 bases spanning the gap. Germline V lookup: CDR1 KGHSH, CDR2 LQKENI. This CDR3 is 15 amino acids long. Note on this clone: Its matching antigen is unknown.

The material sequenced was peripheral blood, taken on day 0 of AZD1222 vaccination. The chain employs TRBV18 and TRBJ1-2; D not certain. The clonotype was recovered from an adult in good health. CDR3 DNA: TGTGCCAGCTCACCCGTAGTCGCCCAGGACTATGGCTACACCTTC. Amino acids: CASSPVVAQDYGYTF.